Below are 9 T cell receptor beta chains sequenced from a single sample in a study of human thymus T cells. Generated by immunoSEQ multiplex PCR, the TCRdb table keeps only in-frame clones and is missing some. In the table there are around 70,000 clones, 95% of which are singletons. Resections removed during corrective heart surgery provided the thymus tissue used. Sequences were obtained from thymus tissue. These receptors came from a girl under three years old with a congenital heart defect but otherwise immunologically healthy.

The CDR3 sequence is CASSGTDPRDEQFF. The CDR3 DNA is TGTGCCAGCAGTGGAACCGACCCGAGGGATGAGCAGTTCTTC. This rearrangement joins TRBV25-1 to TRBJ2-1; a weak D match, TRBD2 (5 bases). Germline V lookup: CDR1 MGHDK, CDR2 SYGVNS. CDR3 length: 14 amino acids. The V gene lost 4 bases and the J gene lost 8 bases, with 15 bases spanning the gap.

The chain carries TRBV5-8 and TRBJ1-5, with D uncertain. CDR1 is SGHTS, CDR2 YDEGEE, per germline. The length of the CDR3 is 14 residues. V lost 0 bases and J lost 6, with 10 bases in between. CDR3 sequence reads: CASSLETLGQPQHF. The CDR3 nucleotides are TGTGCCAGCAGCTTGGAAACTTTGGGTCAGCCCCAGCATTTT.

The V and J genes are TRBV7-9 and TRBJ2-6; 7 bases align to TRBD1. V was pared by 6 bases and J by 0 bases, with 8 bases of the junction left unmatched. Per the germline V gene, CDR1 is SEHNR and CDR2 is FQNEAQ (reference sequence). The CDR3 is 17 amino acids. The CDR3 here is CASRADRILSGANVLTF. Here the CDR3 DNA reads TGTGCCAGCAGGGCGGACAGGATCCTCTCTGGGGCCAACGTCCTGACTTTC.

The gene calls are TRBV7-9 and TRBJ2-1, with TRBD2 identical over 9 bases. The CDR3 totals 16 residues. CDR1 is SEHNR, CDR2 FQNEAQ, per germline (reference sequence). V lost 1 base and J lost 5; bases outside the gene matches: 6. CDR3 sequence (DNA): TGTGCCAGCAGCTTAGGGGAAATAGCGGGAGACAATGAGCAGTTCTTC. It codes for CASSLGEIAGDNEQFF.

V is TRBV29-1 and J is TRBJ2-3; D may be TRBD2 (6 bases). The CDR3 consists of 16 residues. Trimming took off 1 base at V and 0 bases at J, with 14 bases between the two ends. Germline V gives CDR1 SQVTM, CDR2 ANQGSEA. The CDR3 DNA sequence: TGCAGCGTTGAAGGGGGGGAGTACCTAAGCACAGATACGCAGTATTTT. Encoded protein: CSVEGGEYLSTDTQYF.

The CDR3 DNA is TGTGCCAGCAGTTCCCTGGGGCGGGAGGCCTCCAATGAGCAGTTCTTC. This sequence encodes CASSSLGREASNEQFF. The chain employs TRBV6-6 and TRBJ2-1; TRBD2 aligns across 8 bases. CDR1 is MNHNY, CDR2 SVGAGI, per germline (reference sequence). J gave up 6 bases and V 4 bases, and 11 bases lay outside the gene matches. The CDR3 runs 16 residues.

This chain links TRBV19 with TRBJ1-1; D remains ambiguous. The V end lost 5 bases, the J end lost 4 bases, and 8 bases lay between the germline ends. The CDR3 has 12 amino acids. Germline V lookup: CDR1 LNHDA, CDR2 SQIVND (reference sequence). The CDR3 here is CASSVGSTEAFF. CDR3 in DNA: TGTGCCAGTAGTGTAGGATCCACTGAAGCTTTCTTT.

The rearrangement joins TRBV7-2 to TRBJ1-1; D is possibly TRBD1 (6 bases). Looked up from germline, CDR1 is SGHTA and CDR2 is FQGNSA. Deletions cut 5 bases from V and 5 bases from J, with 12 bases between. CDR3 length equals 13 residues. CDR3 in amino acids: CASSVGRGTEAFF. In DNA, the CDR3 is TGTGCCAGCAGCGTAGGGAGGGGGACTGAAGCTTTCTTT.

The V call is TRBV12-5, the J call TRBJ2-7, with D tentatively TRBD2 (6 bases). Trimming pared 1 base from V and 1 base from J, leaving 11 bases between. There are 15 residues in the CDR3. Germline-derived CDR1 and CDR2 are LGHNT and FRNRAP. This CDR3 reads CASGLATSISYEQYF. For the CDR3, the DNA is TGTGCTAGTGGTTTGGCCACTAGCATTTCCTACGAGCAGTACTTC.